This TCR beta chain was identified during a study of response to subunit inactivated influenza vaccine. TCRdb processed the RT-PCR reads anew with MiXCR; each CDR3 protein has one entry. Of 650,000 to 800,000 distinct CDR3 sequences listed, over 11% are singletons. Unmatched junction bases numbered 8, after V lost 2 bases and J lost 5 bases. This CDR3 is built from 15 residues. Germline V gives CDR1 SGHTA, CDR2 FQGNSA. The V and J genes are TRBV7-2 and TRBJ2-5; 7 bases match TRBD2. The receptor's source is a man aged 45-60 years who received an inactivated influenza vaccine. The specimen comprised PBMCs from blood, sampled around 14 days before vaccination. The CDR3 protein is CASSLTSGVAETQYF. CDR3 nucleotides: TGTGCCAGCAGCTTAACCAGCGGGGTGGCGGAGACCCAGTACTTC.